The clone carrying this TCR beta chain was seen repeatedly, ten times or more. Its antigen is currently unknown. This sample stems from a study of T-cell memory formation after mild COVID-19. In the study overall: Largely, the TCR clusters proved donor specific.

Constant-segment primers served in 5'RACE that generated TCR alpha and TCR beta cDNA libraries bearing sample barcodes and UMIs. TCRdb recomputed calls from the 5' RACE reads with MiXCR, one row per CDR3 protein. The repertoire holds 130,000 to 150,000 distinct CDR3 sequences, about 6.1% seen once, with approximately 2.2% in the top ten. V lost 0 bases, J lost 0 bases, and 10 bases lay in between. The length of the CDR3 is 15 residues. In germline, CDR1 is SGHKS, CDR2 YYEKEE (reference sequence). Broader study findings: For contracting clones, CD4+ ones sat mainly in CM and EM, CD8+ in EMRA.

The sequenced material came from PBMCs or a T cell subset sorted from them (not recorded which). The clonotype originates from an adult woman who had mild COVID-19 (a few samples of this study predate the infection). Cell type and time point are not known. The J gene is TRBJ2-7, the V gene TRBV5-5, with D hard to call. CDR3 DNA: TGTGCCAGCAGCTTGGCCTCTACAGTCTCCTACGAGCAGTACTTC. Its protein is CASSLASTVSYEQYF.